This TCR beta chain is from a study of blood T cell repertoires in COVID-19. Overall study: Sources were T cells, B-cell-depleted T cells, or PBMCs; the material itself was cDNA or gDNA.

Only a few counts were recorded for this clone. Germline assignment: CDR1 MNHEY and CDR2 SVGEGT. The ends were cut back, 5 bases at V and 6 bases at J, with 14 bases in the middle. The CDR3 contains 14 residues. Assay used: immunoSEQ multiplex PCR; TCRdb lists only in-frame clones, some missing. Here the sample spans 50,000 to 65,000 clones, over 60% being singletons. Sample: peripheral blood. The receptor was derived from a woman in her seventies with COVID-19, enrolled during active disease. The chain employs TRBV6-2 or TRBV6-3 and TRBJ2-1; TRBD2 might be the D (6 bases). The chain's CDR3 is CASSLASGTNEQFF. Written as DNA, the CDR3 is TGTGCCAGCAGTCTAGCGTCTGGAACCAATGAGCAGTTCTTC.